This section outlines one T cell receptor beta chain sequence together with its context. This record comes from a study of blood T cells in healthy people across ages. This CDR3 has 17 amino acids. Trimming cost V 6 bases and J 11 bases; bases outside gene matches: 22. The germline CDR1 and CDR2 sequences are MNHNY and SVGAGI (reference sequence). Using a J-beta primer mix together with a sample-barcoded 5' primer, a second PCR was run for about 6 to 12 cycles. Carrying 12 random nucleotides, a template-switch adaptor labeled each individual cDNA molecule. TCRdb redid the calling of the 5' RACE reads with MiXCR, one entry per CDR3 protein. The data show around 750,000 distinct CDR3 sequences, with around half seen just once and about 38% held by the top ten.

Sequenced: blood. The gene calls are TRBV6-6 and TRBJ2-4, with 7 bases fitting TRBD1. The clonotype comes from an elderly man in good health. CDR3 sequence: CASSRDSLTSAKSVQYF. The CDR3, as DNA: TGTGCCAGCAGCAGGGACAGTCTTACTTCAGCCAAAAGCGTTCAGTACTTC.